This entry describes one T cell receptor (beta chain). Its cognate antigen is unknown. PCR used 60 Vbeta primers and 13 Jbeta primers. Using immunoSEQ multiplex PCR, the repertoire was profiled, and TCRdb retains in-frame clones only, with some absent. The sample lists roughly 200,000 clones; nearly 80% were seen once. This specimen belongs to a study of cytomegalovirus exposure and HLA in healthy donors. On the study more broadly: Inside one of the first data releases sat tens of millions of unique TCRs taken from HLA-typed donors.

V dropped 4 bases and J dropped 2; count of bases not matched to a gene: 10. The V gene's germline CDR1 is SGHRS and CDR2 YFSETQ. This CDR3 has 16 amino acids. Points from the study as a whole: High specificity and sensitivity for cytomegalovirus status were reported for the classifier. Later analysis identified a missense DCLRE1C variant that was linked to TCR beta V- and J-gene trimming.

This sequence joins TRBV5-1 and TRBJ2-3; 7 bases agree with TRBD2. The receptor's source is a female donor in good health and CMV-seronegative. Sample: PBMCs. The CDR3 coding sequence is TGCGCCAGCAGCCACAACAGCGGGACCCACACAGATACGCAGTATTTT. Residues: CASSHNSGTHTDTQYF.